The present T cell receptor (beta chain) was sequenced within a study of cytomegalovirus exposure and HLA in healthy donors. Study-wide results and limits: The only immune exposure information that was available was CMV serostatus. When the data were analyzed later, several of the most significant clusters appeared to be linked to common viral pathogens.

The CDR3 length is 14 residues. Trimming left V 4 bases short and J 8 bases short, with 18 bases between. Germline V gene lookup returns CDR1 SGHNT and CDR2 YYREEE (reference sequence). As to this clone: Its antigen is unknown. Because it lacks the conserved phenylalanine or tryptophan at the end, this CDR3 is likely a read error.

Use of 60 Vbeta and 13 Jbeta primers characterized the PCR. TCRdb's copy holds only in-frame clones and misses some; the assay was immunoSEQ multiplex PCR. The sample carries under 200,000 clones, over 75% recorded once. The receptor comes from a woman aged 50 to 60 in good health and CMV-seronegative. The sequenced material came from PBMCs. The genes are TRBV5-4 and TRBJ1-2, with D tentatively TRBD1 (6 bases). The CDR3, as DNA: TGTGCCAGCAGCCGCAAACAGGGCCATGGAGGCTACACCTCC. Protein sequence: CASSRKQGHGGYTS.